This T cell receptor beta chain was observed in a study of OX40 agonist ivuxolimab in advanced cancers. General study points: Normalized T-cell clonal expansion was also low in some nonresponders.

Autoimmune disease history or systemic immunosuppression barred patients. Points on this clone: Its target is unknown.

The CDR3 covers 15 residues. Germline CDR1 and CDR2: MDHEN and SYDVKM. The trim removed 5 bases at V and 6 bases at J, leaving 9 bases unmatched. The repertoire was sequenced with immunoSEQ multiplex PCR; TCRdb's copy has only in-frame clones and lacks some. The data show over 65,000 clones, about 84% seen once. Specimen: CD4+ or CD8+ T cells sorted from blood, collected in a trial of the OX40 agonist ivuxolimab. This chain joins TRBV28 and TRBJ2-3; TRBD1 agrees at 9 bases. The sequence was obtained from an adult with an advanced solid tumor such as melanoma, head and neck, liver or kidney cancer. The CDR3 coding sequence is TGTGCCAGCAGTCAAAGACAGGGGGGAGGCGATACGCAGTATTTT. Amino acids: CASSQRQGGGDTQYF.